This TCR beta chain stems from a study of PD-1 blockade in classical Hodgkin lymphoma. Every one of the patients relapsed after autologous stem cell transplantation (brentuximab vedotin exposure was variable). Complete response, partial response or progressive disease were the best responses. Findings and limits, study-wide: Unlike CD8+ TCR diversity, which did not rise significantly by C4D1, CD4+ TCR diversity did. Patients starting nivolumab less than 1 year after ASCT had lower diversity and were excluded from later analyses.

Germline loops: CDR1 SGHKS, CDR2 YYEKEE (reference sequence). The CDR3 covers 15 residues. V was clipped by 1 base and J by 3 bases, with 14 bases between them. About this clone itself: Its antigen is still unknown.

Here immunoSEQ multiplex PCR was the method, and the copy in TCRdb shows in-frame clones only, minus some. The sample includes about 97,000 clones, around 80% seen only once; the top ten take 12%. The chain is built from TRBV5-5 and TRBJ2-7; D unresolved. The sample was peripheral blood mononuclear cells (PBMCs), taken at baseline. This TCR was sampled from a human donor with classical Hodgkin lymphoma. CDR3 amino acids: CASSLSGISVYEQYF. In DNA, the CDR3 is TGTGCCAGCAGCTTGTCTGGGATTTCGGTCTACGAGCAGTACTTC.